A selection of T cell receptor beta chains follows, all from one sample in a study of blood T cell repertoires in COVID-19. TCRdb's copy holds only in-frame clones and misses some; the assay was immunoSEQ multiplex PCR. The sample includes a few hundred thousand clones, about nine tenths seen only once; the top ten take roughly 4%. Sequencing was done on a sample of PBMCs or T cells enriched from blood (not recorded which). The receptors were sampled from a man aged 25-45 years who had recovered from COVID-19. The CDR3 runs from the conserved cysteine through the conserved F or W. The D gene is left open where the match is weak. Some rows mark clone size as missing; the rest say once, few, many or name a class of expanded clone.

TRBV10-1,TRBJ1-4,NA,15,NA,CASSASTAANEKLFF,TGCGCCAGCAGCGCCTCGACGGCAGCGAATGAAAAACTGTTTTTT
TRBV5-4,TRBJ2-7,NA,17,TRBD2,CASSLEGGGSGSYEQYF,TGTGCCAGCAGCTTGGAGGGCGGCGGGAGTGGGTCCTACGAGCAGTACTTC
TRBV30,TRBJ2-3,NA,14,TRBD2,CAWSTGGTKDTQYF,TGTGCCTGGAGCACGGGAGGCACTAAAGATACGCAGTATTTT
TRBV21-1,TRBJ2-5,NA,19,NA,CASARLGTLAGGRQETQYF,TGTGCCAGCGCCCGTTTGGGCACCCTAGCGGGGGGGAGGCAAGAGACCCAGTACTTC
TRBV5-1,TRBJ1-3,NA,15,TRBD1,CASSPGTGPGNTIYF,TGCGCCAGCAGCCCCGGGACAGGGCCCGGAAACACCATATATTTT
TRBV24-1,TRBJ2-2,few,15,NA,CATRTGRGDTGELFF,TGTGCCACCAGGACGGGCAGGGGGGACACCGGGGAGCTGTTTTTT
TRBV2,TRBJ2-1,NA,11,NA,CASRGGYEQFF,TGTGCCAGCAGGGGCGGGTACGAGCAGTTCTTC
TRBV27,TRBJ2-2,once,11,NA,CASTGTGELFF,TGTGCCAGCACGGGGACCGGGGAGCTGTTTTTT
TRBV5-1,TRBJ2-6,NA,17,NA,CASSLDRVNSGANVLTF,TGCGCCAGCAGCTTGGACAGGGTTAACTCTGGGGCCAACGTCCTGACTTTC
TRBV5-4,TRBJ1-6,NA,14,NA,CASSPGSRRAPLHF,TGTGCCAGCAGCCCGGGGTCGCGGAGGGCACCCCTCCACTTT
TRBV30,TRBJ1-6,NA,17,NA,CAGTDRSFFSYNSPLHF,TGTGCCGGAACTGACAGGAGTTTTTTCTCCTATAATTCACCCCTCCACTTT
TRBV7-9,TRBJ2-2,once,17,TRBD2,CASSLRSGRANTGELFF,TGTGCCAGCAGCTTAAGGTCGGGGAGGGCGAACACCGGGGAGCTGTTTTTT
TRBV27,TRBJ1-1,NA,14,TRBD1,CASGPGQGTTEAFF,TGTGCCAGTGGTCCGGGACAGGGTACGACTGAAGCTTTCTTT
TRBV6-5,TRBJ2-7,NA,12,NA,CASSWAEYEQYF,TGTGCCAGCAGTTGGGCAGAGTACGAGCAGTACTTC
TRBV5-1,TRBJ2-7,NA,14,TRBD1,CASSSGTASYEQYF,TGCGCCAGCAGCTCGGGGACAGCCTCCTACGAGCAGTACTTC
TRBV19,TRBJ1-5,NA,14,NA,CATQQGVSNQPQHF,TGTGCCACCCAACAGGGTGTCAGCAATCAGCCCCAGCATTTT
TRBV19,TRBJ1-5,NA,14,NA,CASSIAGGGRPQHF,TGTGCCAGTAGTATAGCTGGGGGCGGGAGGCCCCAGCATTTT
TRBV23-1,TRBJ2-5,once,12,TRBD1,CASWGQGETQYF,TGCGCCAGCTGGGGACAGGGAGAGACCCAGTACTTC
TRBV7-2,TRBJ2-5,NA,15,TRBD2,CASTWASGVSETQYF,TGTGCCAGCACCTGGGCTAGCGGGGTCTCGGAGACCCAGTACTTC
TRBV11-3,TRBJ1-4,NA,13,NA,CASASLYNEKLFF,TGTGCCAGCGCGTCGCTTTATAATGAAAAACTGTTTTTT
TRBV30,TRBJ1-1,NA,14,TRBD1,CAWKFGQGGTEAFF,TGTGCCTGGAAATTCGGACAGGGGGGCACTGAAGCTTTCTTT
TRBV19,TRBJ1-4,NA,15,NA,CASRSFRSTNEKLFF,TGTGCCAGTAGAAGCTTCAGGTCAACTAATGAAAAACTGTTTTTT
TRBV6-5,TRBJ1-5,NA,15,TRBD1,CASTLTGGADQPQHF,TGTGCCAGCACCCTAACAGGGGGCGCTGATCAGCCCCAGCATTTT
TRBV18,TRBJ2-1,few,15,TRBD1,CASSRRGQTYNEQFF,TGTGCCAGCTCACGCAGGGGACAGACCTACAATGAGCAGTTCTTC
TRBV27,TRBJ1-1,NA,13,TRBD1,CASSLPGTAEAFF,TGTGCCAGCAGTTTACCAGGGACAGCCGAAGCTTTCTTT
TRBV10-2,TRBJ1-2,NA,13,NA,CASSEGASDGYTF,TGCGCCAGCAGTGAAGGGGCTTCGGATGGCTACACCTTC
TRBV15,TRBJ2-3,NA,13,NA,CATSRELTDTQYF,TGTGCCACCAGCAGAGAGTTAACAGATACGCAGTATTTT
TRBV10-1,TRBJ2-1,NA,16,TRBD2,CASSEAIAGGPDEQFF,TGCGCCAGCAGTGAGGCTATAGCGGGGGGGCCTGATGAGCAGTTCTTC
TRBV5-6,TRBJ2-1,few,17,TRBD2,CASSLTAGGTTYNEQFF,TGTGCCAGCAGCTTGACGGCGGGAGGGACTACCTACAATGAGCAGTTCTTC
TRBV5-1,TRBJ2-1,NA,14,TRBD2,CASTPLAGGNEQFF,TGCGCCAGCACACCGCTAGCGGGAGGCAATGAGCAGTTCTTC
TRBV5-5,TRBJ1-3,NA,16,TRBD1,CASSSGEDRAENTIYF,TGTGCCAGCAGCTCCGGGGAGGACAGGGCTGAAAACACCATATATTTT
TRBV18,TRBJ1-2,few,16,TRBD1,CASSPTATGGAYGYTF,TGTGCCAGCTCACCGACTGCGACAGGGGGGGCCTATGGCTACACCTTC
TRBV29-1,TRBJ1-4,NA,17,TRBD1,CSVEEWDSLATNEKLFF,TGCAGCGTTGAAGAGTGGGACAGCCTTGCAACTAATGAAAAACTGTTTTTT
TRBV6-5,TRBJ2-1,NA,14,TRBD2,CASKRGDAYNEQFF,TGTGCCAGCAAGCGGGGGGACGCCTACAATGAGCAGTTCTTC
TRBV11-2,TRBJ2-3,NA,15,NA,CASSLNQGGADTQYF,TGTGCCAGCAGCTTAAACCAAGGAGGCGCAGATACGCAGTATTTT
TRBV4-1,TRBJ2-5,NA,13,NA,CASSQWGRETQYF,TGCGCCAGTAGCCAATGGGGGAGGGAGACCCAGTACTTC
TRBV3-1/TRBV3-2,TRBJ1-4,NA,12,NA,CASSLTGNKLFF,TGTGCCAGCAGCCTCACAGGGAACAAACTGTTTTTT
TRBV6-1,TRBJ1-5,once,17,NA,CASSEIPNVDSNQPQHF,TGTGCCAGCAGTGAGATCCCGAACGTAGATAGCAATCAGCCCCAGCATTTT
TRBV7-9,TRBJ2-3,NA,17,TRBD2,CASSATLTSGGPGTQYF,TGTGCCAGCAGCGCAACCCTGACTAGCGGGGGCCCCGGTACGCAGTATTTT
TRBV7-9,TRBJ2-3,few,16,NA,CASSLYGGMSTDTQYF,TGTGCCAGCAGCTTATATGGCGGGATGAGCACAGATACGCAGTATTTT
TRBV2,TRBJ1-5,NA,13,NA,CASSPSVYQPQHF,TGTGCCAGCAGCCCTTCCGTATATCAGCCCCAGCATTTT
TRBV4-1,TRBJ1-4,NA,12,NA,CASSQVLEKLFF,TGCGCCAGCAGCCAAGTTCTTGAAAAACTGTTTTTT
TRBV6-2/TRBV6-3,TRBJ1-5,NA,14,TRBD1,CASSYARGHQPQHF,TGTGCCAGCAGTTACGCCAGGGGGCATCAGCCCCAGCATTTT
TRBV5-4,TRBJ2-2,NA,15,NA,CASSLTGPFAGELFF,TGTGCCAGCAGCTTGACAGGCCCCTTCGCCGGGGAGCTGTTTTTT
TRBV5-1,TRBJ2-4,NA,15,TRBD2,CASSSAGALKNIQYF,TGCGCCAGCAGCTCGGCGGGAGCCCTGAAAAACATTCAGTACTTC
TRBV12-5,TRBJ2-7,once,14,TRBD2,CASGTRGVVHEQYF,TGTGCTAGTGGTACCCGGGGGGTCGTCCACGAGCAGTACTTC
TRBV5-8,TRBJ1-5,NA,15,TRBD1,CASSSRQGASQPQHF,TGTGCCAGCAGCTCCCGACAGGGGGCTTCTCAGCCCCAGCATTTT
TRBV5-1,TRBJ1-6,few,13,TRBD1,CASSFTGDSPLHF,TGCGCCAGCAGCTTTACAGGGGACTCACCCCTCCACTTT
TRBV11-3,TRBJ1-1,NA,12,NA,CASSLAGTEAFF,TGTGCCAGCAGCTTAGCAGGAACTGAAGCTTTCTTT
TRBV7-2,TRBJ2-5,NA,16,TRBD2,CASSTRLAGAPETQYF,TGTGCCAGCAGCACCCGACTAGCGGGAGCCCCAGAGACCCAGTACTTC
TRBV19,TRBJ1-4,NA,12,NA,CASQTTNEKLFF,TGTGCCAGCCAGACAACTAATGAAAAACTGTTTTTT
TRBV4-2,TRBJ1-2,NA,13,NA,CASSARGYYGYTF,TGTGCCAGCAGCGCGCGGGGATACTATGGCTACACCTTC
TRBV4-1,TRBJ1-3,NA,15,NA,CASSHVEAPGNTIYF,TGCGCCAGCAGCCATGTGGAGGCCCCAGGAAACACCATATATTTT
TRBV25-1,TRBJ2-5,NA,13,NA,CASSVQDKETQYF,TGTGCCAGCAGTGTACAGGACAAGGAGACCCAGTACTTC
TRBV15,TRBJ2-5,NA,14,NA,CATSRDLSLETQYF,TGTGCCACCAGCAGAGATCTGAGCCTGGAGACCCAGTACTTC
TRBV4-2,TRBJ1-1,NA,17,TRBD1,CASSQDLTGGGTTEAFF,TGTGCCAGCAGCCAAGATCTAACAGGGGGCGGGACCACTGAAGCTTTCTTT
TRBV28,TRBJ1-2,NA,11,NA,CASSPSYGYTF,TGTGCCAGCAGTCCTTCCTATGGCTACACCTTC
TRBV3-1/TRBV3-2,TRBJ2-6,NA,16,NA,CASRRGLHSGANVLTF,TGTGCCAGCAGAAGGGGTCTCCACTCTGGGGCCAACGTCCTGACTTTC